The rows below give T cell receptor beta chains drawn from one sample of a study of blood T cell repertoires in COVID-19. The data were produced by immunoSEQ multiplex PCR, yet TCRdb's version contains in-frame clones alone and is incomplete. The sample lists about 120,000 clones, about 72% occurring once. Sequencing input: peripheral blood. The origin of the receptors is a woman aged 55-70 years with acute or convalescent COVID-19. Each CDR3 is given with its conserved first and last residue. Each record gives: V gene, D gene, clone size, J gene, CDR3 protein, CDR3 DNA. D genes are given only for firm matches. The size of a clone is reported for some rows only, either as once, few or many, or as a class for expanded clones.

V: TRBV6-6
D: .
size: .
J: TRBJ2-7
CDR3: CASSYTGREGEQYF
DNA: TGTGCCAGCAGTTATACAGGGAGGGAAGGCGAGCAGTACTTC

V: TRBV10-3
D: TRBD1
size: .
J: TRBJ2-1
CDR3: CAISDQGQAYNEQFF
DNA: TGTGCCATCAGTGACCAGGGACAGGCTTACAATGAGCAGTTCTTC

V: TRBV9
D: .
size: .
J: TRBJ1-6
CDR3: CASSVEGRVGSPLHF
DNA: TGTGCCAGCAGCGTAGAGGGGAGGGTTGGTTCACCCCTCCACTTT

V: TRBV5-5
D: TRBD2
size: .
J: TRBJ2-3
CDR3: CASGGGTSTDTQYF
DNA: TGTGCCAGCGGCGGGGGGACTAGCACAGATACGCAGTATTTT

V: TRBV5-1
D: TRBD1
size: .
J: TRBJ1-4
CDR3: CASSGQGAHDEKLFF
DNA: TGCGCCAGCAGCGGACAGGGGGCGCATGATGAAAAACTGTTTTTT

V: TRBV3-1/TRBV3-2
D: .
size: .
J: TRBJ2-1
CDR3: CASSPSSGVYNEQFF
DNA: TGTGCCAGCAGCCCCTCTTCCGGGGTTTACAATGAGCAGTTCTTC

V: TRBV5-1
D: TRBD1
size: .
J: TRBJ1-6
CDR3: CASSDRVPSYNSPLHF
DNA: TGCGCCAGCAGCGACAGGGTTCCGTCCTATAATTCACCCCTCCACTTT

V: TRBV20-1
D: .
size: .
J: TRBJ1-5
CDR3: CSASGLRGGQPQHF
DNA: TGCAGTGCTAGTGGTCTCCGAGGTGGTCAGCCCCAGCATTTT

V: TRBV28
D: TRBD1
size: .
J: TRBJ1-4
CDR3: CASSLSQGLSEKLFF
DNA: TGTGCCAGCAGTTTATCACAGGGGCTCTCTGAAAAACTGTTTTTT

V: TRBV24-1
D: TRBD1
size: .
J: TRBJ1-6
CDR3: CATSDSGQGGNSPLHF
DNA: TGTGCCACCAGTGACTCTGGACAGGGTGGAAATTCACCCCTCCACTTT

V: TRBV30
D: TRBD1
size: once
J: TRBJ2-1
CDR3: CAWNTGGIGNEQFF
DNA: TGTGCCTGGAATACAGGGGGCATCGGAAATGAGCAGTTCTTC

V: TRBV5-4
D: TRBD1
size: .
J: TRBJ1-2
CDR3: CASRDTGDWGYTF
DNA: TGTGCCAGCAGGGACACAGGGGACTGGGGCTACACCTTC

V: TRBV5-4
D: TRBD1
size: .
J: TRBJ1-1
CDR3: CASSIQGERNEAFF
DNA: TGTGCCAGCAGCATTCAGGGGGAAAGGAATGAAGCTTTCTTT

V: TRBV2
D: TRBD2
size: few
J: TRBJ2-7
CDR3: CASRLTSGGNYEQYF
DNA: TGTGCCAGCAGGCTGACTAGCGGGGGAAACTACGAGCAGTACTTC

V: TRBV28
D: .
size: .
J: TRBJ1-4
CDR3: CASSFPDKPDEKLFF
DNA: TGTGCCAGCAGTTTCCCCGACAAACCCGATGAAAAACTGTTTTTT

V: TRBV6-2/TRBV6-3
D: .
size: once
J: TRBJ2-3
CDR3: CASSYPLGGSTDTQYF
DNA: TGTGCCAGCAGTTACCCTCTAGGAGGGAGCACAGATACGCAGTATTTT

V: TRBV28
D: .
size: .
J: TRBJ1-1
CDR3: CASRVRHENTEAFF
DNA: TGTGCCAGCAGGGTCAGGCACGAGAACACTGAAGCTTTCTTT

V: TRBV11-2
D: TRBD2
size: few
J: TRBJ2-5
CDR3: CASSYNSGGEETQYF
DNA: TGTGCCAGCAGTTATAATAGCGGGGGGGAAGAGACCCAGTACTTC

V: TRBV5-1
D: TRBD2
size: .
J: TRBJ2-1
CDR3: CASSLGSGGPDNEQFF
DNA: TGCGCCAGCAGCTTGGGGAGCGGGGGGCCGGACAATGAGCAGTTCTTC

V: TRBV19
D: TRBD2
size: .
J: TRBJ2-5
CDR3: CASSAARIAGDETQYF
DNA: TGTGCCAGTAGTGCCGCGAGGATAGCGGGGGACGAGACCCAGTACTTC

V: TRBV12-3/TRBV12-4
D: .
size: many
J: TRBJ2-7
CDR3: CASSQSGYEQYF
DNA: TGTGCCAGCAGTCAGTCAGGGTACGAGCAGTACTTC

V: TRBV2
D: .
size: .
J: TRBJ2-5
CDR3: CASSVTSTQETQYF
DNA: TGTGCCAGCAGTGTGACTAGTACCCAAGAGACCCAGTACTTC

V: TRBV24-1
D: .
size: .
J: TRBJ2-2
CDR3: CATGGSTGELFF
DNA: TGTGCCACCGGAGGGAGCACCGGGGAGCTGTTTTTT

V: TRBV18
D: .
size: .
J: TRBJ2-2
CDR3: CASSPNSAGNTGELFF
DNA: TGTGCCAGCTCACCAAACTCGGCAGGGAACACCGGGGAGCTGTTTTTT

V: TRBV9
D: .
size: once
J: TRBJ1-1
CDR3: CASSVGTTGNTEAFF
DNA: TGTGCCAGCAGCGTAGGGACGACAGGGAACACTGAAGCTTTCTTT

V: TRBV28
D: TRBD1
size: .
J: TRBJ1-2
CDR3: CASLSQQTGGLYGYTF
DNA: TGTGCCAGCCTCAGCCAGCAGACAGGGGGCTTGTACGGCTACACCTTC

V: TRBV11-2
D: .
size: few
J: TRBJ1-4
CDR3: CASSLDTGVSEKLFF
DNA: TGTGCCAGCAGCTTAGATACCGGGGTTTCGGAAAAACTGTTTTTT

V: TRBV4-1
D: .
size: .
J: TRBJ2-1
CDR3: CASSQVPGGFYNEQFF
DNA: TGCGCCAGCAGCCAAGTTCCTGGAGGTTTCTACAATGAGCAGTTCTTC

V: TRBV4-2
D: TRBD1
size: .
J: TRBJ1-2
CDR3: CASSQGTGNYGYTF
DNA: TGTGCCAGCAGCCAAGGGACAGGGAACTATGGCTACACCTTC

V: TRBV4-1
D: TRBD2
size: .
J: TRBJ2-3
CDR3: CASSRSGGLGTDTQYF
DNA: TGCGCCAGCAGCCGGAGCGGGGGGCTGGGCACAGATACGCAGTATTTT

V: TRBV19
D: .
size: .
J: TRBJ2-2
CDR3: CASSKGQRGTGELFF
DNA: TGTGCCAGTAGTAAGGGCCAACGGGGCACCGGGGAGCTGTTTTTT

V: TRBV11-3
D: .
size: .
J: TRBJ2-7
CDR3: CASSREQGGGDYEQYF
DNA: TGTGCCAGCAGCCGCGAACAGGGCGGGGGAGACTACGAGCAGTACTTC

V: TRBV4-2
D: TRBD1
size: .
J: TRBJ1-4
CDR3: CASSPQHGDRGEKLFF
DNA: TGTGCCAGCAGCCCTCAGCACGGGGACAGGGGTGAAAAACTGTTTTTT

V: TRBV3-1/TRBV3-2
D: TRBD1
size: few
J: TRBJ1-1
CDR3: CASSRGQQTEAFF
DNA: TGTGCCAGCAGCCGGGGACAGCAAACTGAAGCTTTCTTT

V: TRBV5-6
D: .
size: many
J: TRBJ1-4
CDR3: CASSLGAVLFF
DNA: TGTGCCAGCAGCTTAGGCGCGGTGCTGTTTTTT

V: TRBV3-1/TRBV3-2
D: .
size: .
J: TRBJ2-1
CDR3: CASSRSGSSYNEQFF
DNA: TGTGCCAGCAGCAGGTCGGGAAGCTCCTACAATGAGCAGTTCTTC

V: TRBV24-1
D: .
size: .
J: TRBJ2-3
CDR3: CATSIQDTQYF
DNA: TGTGCCACCAGTATCCAAGATACGCAGTATTTT

V: TRBV5-1
D: .
size: .
J: TRBJ2-2
CDR3: CASSLAGQGTGELFF
DNA: TGCGCCAGCAGCTTGGCAGGGCAAGGCACCGGGGAGCTGTTTTTT

V: TRBV12-5
D: TRBD1
size: .
J: TRBJ2-1
CDR3: CASGLDRDNEQFF
DNA: TGTGCTAGTGGACTTGACAGGGACAATGAGCAGTTCTTC

V: TRBV27
D: TRBD2
size: .
J: TRBJ2-3
CDR3: CASSFLAGKRDTQYF
DNA: TGTGCCAGCAGTTTTTTAGCGGGGAAGAGAGATACGCAGTATTTT

V: TRBV19
D: .
size: .
J: TRBJ1-1
CDR3: CASSIEGGTGINTEAFF
DNA: TGTGCCAGTAGTATAGAAGGAGGCACAGGGATAAACACTGAAGCTTTCTTT

V: TRBV7-2
D: TRBD1
size: .
J: TRBJ1-5
CDR3: CASSLGQGNQPQHF
DNA: TGTGCCAGCAGCTTAGGACAGGGGAATCAGCCCCAGCATTTT

V: TRBV19
D: .
size: .
J: TRBJ1-6
CDR3: CASSMTPNNSPLHF
DNA: TGTGCCAGTAGTATGACACCTAATAATTCACCCCTCCACTTT

V: TRBV24-1
D: .
size: .
J: TRBJ1-5
CDR3: CATSDSGDNQPQHF
DNA: TGTGCCACCAGTGATTCGGGGGACAATCAGCCCCAGCATTTT

V: TRBV10-3
D: TRBD1
size: .
J: TRBJ1-2
CDR3: CAISESTGTGYTF
DNA: TGTGCCATCAGTGAGTCGACAGGGACCGGCTACACCTTC

V: TRBV2
D: .
size: few
J: TRBJ1-6
CDR3: CASSEARAGGSYNSPLHF
DNA: TGTGCCAGCAGTGAAGCGCGTGCAGGAGGCTCCTATAATTCACCCCTCCACTTT